The 21 T cell receptor beta chains listed next were all sequenced from one sample in a study of blood T cell repertoires in COVID-19. Using immunoSEQ multiplex PCR, the repertoire was profiled, and TCRdb retains in-frame clones only, with some absent. The sample contains approximately 270,000 clones, under 90% of which appear only once. What was sequenced was PBMCs or T cells enriched from blood (not recorded which). These receptors originate from a woman in her sixties or seventies who had recovered from COVID-19.

In its sample, this clone was seen a few times. This chain links TRBV27 with TRBJ2-7; TRBD1 aligns across 8 bases. The ends lost 4 bases at V and 2 bases at J; junction bases unmatched: 4. Germline CDR1 is MNHEY and CDR2 is SMNVEV (reference sequence). The CDR3 has 14 amino acids. As DNA, the CDR3 is TGTGCCAGCAGTTCAGGGGGCAGGACCTACGAGCAGTACTTC. This codes for CASSSGGRTYEQYF.

The chain recombines TRBV2 with TRBJ2-6; 8 bases fit TRBD1. Germline assignment: CDR1 SNHLY and CDR2 FYNNEI. V lost 6 bases, J lost 1 base, and 2 bases stayed unmatched. The CDR3 extends over 15 amino acids. The CDR3 DNA follows: TGTGCCAGCAGGGACAGGGTATCTGGGGCCAACGTCCTGACTTTC. It translates to CASRDRVSGANVLTF.

This chain joins TRBV18 and TRBJ1-6, with 7 bases aligning to TRBD1. Losses at the gene ends were 3 bases for V and 7 bases for J; bases not matched to a gene: 6. Per the germline V gene, CDR1 is KGHSH and CDR2 is LQKENI. CDR3 length: 15 residues. The CDR3, as DNA: TGTGCCAGCTCACCGGGGACAGCAGTGAATTCACCCCTCCACTTT. Translation gives CASSPGTAVNSPLHF.

This clone was seen a few times. V and J are TRBV28 and TRBJ2-7, with D unresolved. Germline lookup yields CDR1 MDHEN and CDR2 SYDVKM. V dropped 4 bases and J dropped 6 bases, with 7 bases sitting between them. The CDR3 is made up of 11 amino acids. The CDR3 sequence is CASSSVREQYF. The CDR3 DNA reads TGTGCCAGCAGTTCAGTCCGCGAGCAGTACTTC.

CDR3 coding DNA: TGTGCCAGCAGACCGGGACAGGGGCCCTCTGGCTACACCTTC. Translated: CASRPGQGPSGYTF. The chain joins TRBV6-5 to TRBJ1-2, with 10 bases identical to TRBD1. This CDR3 comprises 14 residues. J lost 7 bases, V lost 6 bases, and 8 bases had no gene match. CDR1 and CDR2 (germline): MNHEY, SVGAGI.

The V and J genes are TRBV5-4 and TRBJ2-5; TRBD2 matches at 7 bases. CDR1 SGHNT and CDR2 YYREEE come from the germline V gene (reference sequence). J was trimmed by 5 bases and V by 2 bases; bases with no gene match: 9. The CDR3 is 15 residues long. Here the CDR3 reads CASSFVAGATETQYF. In DNA, the CDR3 is TGTGCCAGCAGCTTCGTTGCGGGAGCCACCGAGACCCAGTACTTC.

The J gene is TRBJ1-5, the V gene TRBV2; D perhaps matches TRBD1 (5 bases). CDR1 is SNHLY, CDR2 FYNNEI, per germline. Trimming shortened V by 7 bases and J by 0 bases, and 16 bases separated the two germline ends. The CDR3 is 16 residues long. The CDR3 reads CASTKTDRYSNQPQHF. The CDR3 coding sequence is TGTGCCAGCACAAAGACCGACAGATATAGCAATCAGCCCCAGCATTTT.

V gene TRBV19 combines with J gene TRBJ2-1, with 8 bases that match TRBD1. J gave up 8 bases and V 5 bases, and 11 bases lay outside the gene matches. This CDR3 comprises 15 residues. Germline-derived CDR1 and CDR2 are LNHDA and SQIVND (reference sequence). As DNA, the CDR3 is TGTGCCAGTAGTTCCCCGGGACAGGCCCTTGATGAGCAGTTCTTC. It is translated as CASSSPGQALDEQFF.

This sequence joins TRBV5-1 and TRBJ2-2; 8 bases are a match to TRBD1. Germline lookup yields CDR1 SGHRS and CDR2 YFSETQ. This CDR3 is built from 16 residues. With V trimmed by 3 bases and J by 4 bases, 8 bases remained unmatched. CDR3 in amino acids: CASSSGQGSATGELFF. For the CDR3, the DNA is TGCGCCAGCAGCTCAGGACAGGGCTCAGCCACCGGGGAGCTGTTTTTT. Supplemented by reference TRBV5-1 and TRBJ2-2, the full variable domain reads KAGVTQTPRYLIKTRGQQVTLSCSPISGHRSVSWYQQTPGQGLQFLFEYFSETQRNKGNFPGRFSGRQFSNSRSEMNVSTLELGDSALYLCASSSGQGSATGELFFGEGSRLTVL.

This chain joins TRBV10-3 and TRBJ1-6; D is uncertain. With 3 bases removed from V and 3 bases from J, the gap between germline ends came to 6 bases. CDR1 is ENHRY, CDR2 SYGVKD, per germline. The CDR3 contains 14 residues. CDR3 protein: CAISDRVYNSPLHF. The CDR3 DNA follows: TGTGCCATCAGTGACCGGGTCTATAATTCACCCCTCCACTTT.

V is TRBV21-1 and J is TRBJ2-3; TRBD1 is the table's D call, not checked against the DNA. TRBV21-1 is assigned pseudogene status. CDR3 size: 17 residues. CDR3 in amino acids: CASSGYRGLLTTDTQYF. CDR3 nucleotides: TGTGCCAGCAGCGGCTACAGGGGATTATTAACAACAGATACGCAGTATTTT.

Only one count was recorded for this clone. The chain employs TRBV27 and TRBJ1-5; D is ambiguous. CDR3 length equals 16 residues. Germline CDR1 reads MNHEY; CDR2 reads SMNVEV (reference sequence). V lost 0 bases and J 2 bases, leaving 11 bases between the germline ends. CDR3 sequence reads: CASSLSSGPGNQPQHF. CDR3 DNA sequence: TGTGCCAGCAGTTTATCGAGTGGTCCGGGCAATCAGCCCCAGCATTTT.

The sample holds one count of this clone. The chain combines TRBV5-1 with TRBJ1-2; TRBD1 matches 8 bases. The CDR3 has 13 residues. Trimming removed 0 bases from V and 7 bases from J; junction bases left unmatched: 2. Germline CDR1 reads SGHRS; CDR2 reads YFSETQ. In DNA, the CDR3 is TGCGCCAGCAGCTTGGGTGACAGGGGTGGCTACACCTTC. This codes for CASSLGDRGGYTF.

The chain is built from TRBV29-1 and TRBJ1-6; 7 nucleotides match TRBD1. Germline trimming cut 5 bases from V and 10 bases from J; bases unmatched to any gene: 8. The germline V gene encodes CDR1 SQVTM and CDR2 ANQGSEA. This CDR3 has 13 amino acids. The CDR3 region is CSVRITGESPLHF. CDR3 sequence (DNA): TGCAGCGTTAGAATAACAGGGGAATCACCCCTCCACTTT.

The DNA of the CDR3 is TGCGCCAGCCTTAAGGGGTACTCTAATGAAAAACTGTTTTTT. Protein sequence: CASLKGYSNEKLFF. The rearrangement uses TRBV23-1 and TRBJ1-4, with a weak D call TRBD1 (5 bases). TRBV23-1 is an ORF, and what it does is uncertain. Trimming left V 8 bases short and J 3 bases short, with 13 bases between. The CDR3 has 14 amino acids.

V gene TRBV2 combines with J gene TRBJ2-3; D is unresolved. CDR3 length: 13 amino acids. Germline V CDR1 and CDR2: SNHLY, FYNNEI. V was trimmed by 7 bases and J by 2 bases, leaving 10 bases between them. Here the CDR3 reads CASNAEDTDTQYF. The DNA of the CDR3 is TGTGCCAGCAATGCAGAGGACACAGATACGCAGTATTTT.

The gene calls are TRBV5-4 and TRBJ2-2; 8 bases match TRBD1. V shed 0 bases, J shed 0 bases, and the junction held 1 base outside the gene matches. CDR1 is SGHNT, CDR2 YYREEE, per germline (reference sequence). This CDR3 has 16 residues. The CDR3 bases are TGTGCCAGCAGCTTGGCAGGGGGCACGAACACCGGGGAGCTGTTTTTT. The encoded protein is CASSLAGGTNTGELFF. The whole variable domain, filled in from reference TRBV5-4 and TRBJ2-2, reads ETGVTQSPTHLIKTRGQQVTLRCSSQSGHNTVSWYQQALGQGPQFIFQYYREEENGRGNFPPRFSGLQFPNYSSELNVNALELDDSALYLCASSLAGGTNTGELFFGEGSRLTVL.

This clone was recorded only once. V is TRBV3-1 (or the pseudogene TRBV3-2) and J is TRBJ2-1, with 9 bases that match TRBD2. The V gene end was trimmed by 0 bases and the J gene end by 5 bases; junction bases not matched to a gene: 5. The CDR3 spans 16 residues. Germline V CDR1 and CDR2: LGHDT, YNNKEL (reference sequence). This CDR3 reads CASSQDRLAGNNEQFF. DNA of the CDR3: TGTGCCAGCAGCCAAGATCGGCTAGCGGGAAACAATGAGCAGTTCTTC.

The J gene is TRBJ1-4, the V gene TRBV19, with D possibly matching TRBD1 (5 bases). Trimming pared 5 bases from V and 0 bases from J, leaving 7 bases between. The CDR3 covers 14 residues. Per germline, CDR1 LNHDA and CDR2 SQIVND (reference sequence). This chain's CDR3 is CASSSGATNEKLFF. CDR3 sequence (DNA): TGTGCCAGTAGTTCGGGGGCAACTAATGAAAAACTGTTTTTT.

The J gene is TRBJ2-3, the V gene TRBV4-1, with TRBD2 identical over 10 bases. The CDR3 is 15 amino acids. The V gene end was trimmed by 8 bases and the J gene end by 2 bases; junction bases not matched to a gene: 7. Germline assignment: CDR1 MGHRA and CDR2 YSYEKL. CDR3 DNA: TGCGCCAGCTCTAGCGGGAGTCTCATCACAGATACGCAGTATTTT. Its protein product is CASSSGSLITDTQYF.

J is TRBJ1-2 and V is TRBV30; D is perhaps TRBD1 (5 bases). Between the trimmed V and J ends, which lost 8 bases and 5 bases, there was a span of 15 bases. Germline CDR1 and CDR2: GTSNPN and SVGIG (reference sequence). This CDR3 contains 12 residues. This CDR3 is CAGGGTWYGYTF. DNA of the CDR3: TGTGCCGGGGGGGGGACTTGGTATGGCTACACCTTC.